This TCR beta chain was sequenced for a study of cytomegalovirus exposure and HLA in healthy donors (dated 2017 in TCRdb). Background on the whole study: According to a later analysis, one platform produced both the 120 validation repertoires and the 700 or so repertoires of the first cohort. The study aimed to test whether cataloging public T cell receptors could reveal signatures of past pathogen exposure. Along with the approximately 700-subject first cohort, a separate validation cohort of over a hundred different subjects was used. The study combined high-throughput TCR immunosequencing, statistical association of individual TCRs with disease status, and machine learning to predict cytomegalovirus infection status. What the authors observed across the whole study: In vitro tests confirmed that a few of the cytomegalovirus-associated TCR beta chains recognize cytomegalovirus antigens. Most TCR sequences were observed very rarely across donors, whereas some public TCRs were present in many individuals. It was suggested by the authors that the approach could potentially be generalized to other disease states and immunological phenotypes. A later analysis lacked HLA typing for the validation cohort, so it scored co-occurrence in that cohort across all 110 or so repertoires. The study listed approximately 150 TCR beta chains as associated with cytomegalovirus. Cytomegalovirus status was reported to be diagnosed by the classifier with high specificity and sensitivity in both the original and validation cohorts. Subsequent analysis determined that TCRs grouped into clusters in the first cohort also showed a tendency toward co-occurrence across the approximately 120 validation repertoires, and roughly 94% of cluster scores exceeded 0.

From cysteine to phenylalanine, the CDR3 is 13 amino acids long. Here the CDR3 DNA is all that survives: 39 bases in frame from base 1. In the germline V gene, CDR1 corresponds to MDHEN and CDR2 to SYDVKM. The germline ends are 10 bases apart after V is trimmed by 3 bases and J by 5 bases. In the case of this clone: The antigen this receptor binds is unknown. The sample holds no much larger clone one base away, and base qualities are not on file.

The donors were included in the validation cohort of over a hundred subjects, a group kept apart from the roughly 670-subject first cohort. Library construction relied on the immunoSEQ multiplex PCR assay. Concerning the study's data processing: A statistical classification framework was developed to diagnose cytomegalovirus status using the catalog of TCR beta chain sequences. Drawn from immuneACCESS, this table holds only the in-frame rearrangements with V and J called that TCRdb kept. Clones are partly lost; checked studies trace under half to an unresolved V gene and leave the rest unexplained. V, J and clone size are taken as reported in that table, and D and trimming were inferred from the DNA itself. Across this sample there are tens of thousands of clones, with 90% to 95% seen only once. The ten largest clones represent 3.3% of the sample.

The rearrangement combines TRBV28 with TRBJ2-5; the best D guess is TRBD2, with 6 bases matching. The sequence derives from a man between 18 and 29 years old in good health and CMV-seronegative. The specimen sequenced was PBMCs. The CDR3 has the sequence CASSFQTRETQYF. The sequenced DNA: TGTGCCAGCAGTTTCCAGACTAGGGAGACCCAGTACTTC.